This TCR beta chain was identified in a study of a mutant IDH1 vaccine in newly diagnosed glioma. Study information: Patients were started on vaccination 4-6 weeks after radiotherapy alone, or with temozolomide cycles. Standard pretreatment was either radiotherapy, temozolomide, or, for most, radiochemotherapy with temozolomide.

The length of the CDR3 is 19 residues. With respect to this clone: The antigen is unknown.

Time point: week 23, last vaccination. Each dose delivered 300 ug of mutant IDH1 20-mer peptide subcutaneously with imiquimod. The table came from immunoSEQ multiplex PCR; TCRdb's copy has only in-frame clones and leaves some out. The top ten clones hold roughly 4.8% of a sample with 9,000 to 13,000 clones, around 89% of them seen once. The sample consisted of PBMCs, taken from a glioma patient whose treatment included an IDH1 peptide vaccine. This receptor was obtained from a woman aged 40 to 49 with glioma. Some clones in this sample may be carry-over from other donors' samples. This chain links TRBV12-2 with TRBJ2-5; TRBD1, the table's D call, was not compared with the DNA. TRBV12-2 is shown as a pseudogene. CDR3 protein: CASRLEALIAGFPQETQYF. Written as DNA, the CDR3 is TGTGCAAGTCGCTTAGAAGCCCTTATAGCAGGGTTCCCTCAAGAGACCCAGTACTTC.